The 15 T cell receptor beta chains reported below all come from one sample, sequenced in a study of shared clonotypes between healthy human individuals. The table came from immunoSEQ multiplex PCR; TCRdb's copy has only in-frame clones and leaves some out. This table has over 950,000 clones, 77% appearing once. Sequencing was carried out using memory CD4+ T cells from PBMCs. Subset indicated: CD45RA-negative fraction. Receptors originate from a man between 18 and 29 years old in good health. Some clones in this sample may be carry-over from other donors' samples.

This clone was counted between two and nine times. This CDR3 reads CASSQVQGRGYTF. CDR3 DNA sequence: TGTGCCAGCAGCCAAGTGCAGGGAAGAGGCTACACCTTC. The chain joins TRBV14 to TRBJ1-2, with a possible D match to TRBD1 (5 bases). The germline V gene encodes CDR1 SGHDN and CDR2 FVKESK. V was trimmed by 1 base and J by 8 bases, leaving 11 bases between them. The CDR3 runs 13 residues.

The chain recombines TRBV6-6 with TRBJ2-7; the D is unclear. CDR1 and CDR2 (germline): MNHNY, SVGAGI (reference sequence). The CDR3 contains 12 residues. V gave up 2 bases and J gave up 3 bases, with 5 bases separating them. CDR3: CASSYGYYEQYF. CDR3 nucleotides: TGTGCCAGCAGTTACGGGTACTACGAGCAGTACTTC.

V usage is TRBV7-3 and J usage is TRBJ2-1, with TRBD1 identical over 9 bases. Germline trimming cut 5 bases from V and 7 bases from J; bases unmatched to any gene: 3. The CDR3 has 13 residues. Germline lookup yields CDR1 SGHTA and CDR2 FQGTGA. This CDR3 is CASSRDRANEQFF. Written as DNA, the CDR3 is TGTGCCAGCAGCCGGGACAGGGCAAATGAGCAGTTCTTC.

V gene TRBV5-1 combines with J gene TRBJ1-5; D not resolved. Germline assignment: CDR1 SGHRS and CDR2 YFSETQ. There are 13 residues in the CDR3. V lost 2 bases and J 1 base, leaving 4 bases between the germline ends. CDR3 in amino acids: CASSFESNQPQHF. In nucleotides, the CDR3 is TGCGCCAGCAGCTTTGAGAGCAATCAGCCCCAGCATTTT.

This clone was counted only a few times. This chain uses TRBV6-1 with TRBJ1-2, with 7 bases fitting TRBD1. CDR3 length equals 14 residues. After removal of 4 bases from V and 4 bases from J, the junction contained 6 bases not matched to a gene. Looked up from germline, CDR1 is MNHNS and CDR2 is SASEGT. This CDR3 is CASSVSGGSYGYTF. The CDR3 DNA is TGTGCCAGCAGTGTATCAGGGGGTTCCTATGGCTACACCTTC.

This clone was found a few times. The V gene is TRBV10-3, the J gene TRBJ2-5, with a weak D call TRBD2 (6 bases). Germline CDR1 reads ENHRY; CDR2 reads SYGVKD. V lost 10 bases and J lost 4, with 19 bases in between. This CDR3 has 14 amino acids. The chain's CDR3 is CASSDPNGGETQYF. The CDR3 DNA reads TGTGCCAGCTCTGATCCTAACGGGGGAGAGACCCAGTACTTC.

As DNA, the CDR3 is TGCGCCAGCAGCTACAACGGGTGGGACACTGAAGCTTTCTTT. Translation: CASSYNGWDTEAFF. The rearrangement links TRBV5-1 to TRBJ1-1; D is ambiguous. The V gene lost 3 bases and the J gene lost 3 bases, with 12 bases spanning the gap. Germline V lookup: CDR1 SGHRS, CDR2 YFSETQ. The CDR3 extends over 14 amino acids.

The chain carries TRBV7-9 and TRBJ2-6; no firm D call. V lost 4 bases and J 0 bases, leaving 10 bases between the germline ends. The CDR3 runs 16 residues. Germline CDR1 SEHNR, CDR2 FQNEAQ (reference sequence). The CDR3 nucleotides read TGTGCCAGCAGCTACCCGGCCGGCTCTGGGGCCAACGTCCTGACTTTC. It is translated as CASSYPAGSGANVLTF.

This clone was recorded at least ten times. The rearrangement joins TRBV19 to TRBJ1-5, with D perhaps matching TRBD1 (5 bases). The germline V gene encodes CDR1 LNHDA and CDR2 SQIVND (reference sequence). Trimming shortened V by 7 bases and J by 1 base, and 14 bases separated the two germline ends. CDR3 length equals 15 residues. CDR3 region: CASIPDSRSNQPQHF. The CDR3 bases are TGTGCCAGTATCCCTGACAGTCGAAGCAATCAGCCCCAGCATTTT. The whole variable domain, filled in from reference TRBV19 and TRBJ1-5, reads DGGITQSPKYLFRKEGQNVTLSCEQNLNHDAMYWYRQDPGQGLRLIYYSQIVNDFQKGDIAEGYSVSREKKESFPLTVTSAQKNPTAFYLCASIPDSRSNQPQHFGDGTRLSIL.

This clone was observed once. The chain employs TRBV6-6 and TRBJ2-5; 8 positions agree with TRBD1. The last part of the DNA fits TRBJ2-7 better; the J call may be wrong. The CDR3 runs 14 residues. CDR1 MNHNY and CDR2 SVGAGI come from the germline V gene (reference sequence). CDR3 bases: TGTGCCAGCAGTAAGGGACAGGATGCCTACGAGCAGTACTTC. This codes for CASSKGQDAYEQYF.

The rearrangement links TRBV5-6 to TRBJ2-2, with TRBD2 matching over 12 bases. V lost 1 base, J lost 4 bases, and 2 bases stayed unmatched. Germline loops: CDR1 SGHDT, CDR2 YYEEEE. CDR3 length: 16 amino acids. CDR3 sequence (DNA): TGTGCCAGCAGCTTGACTAGCGGGAGGTCCACCGGGGAGCTGTTTTTT. It specifies CASSLTSGRSTGELFF.

The chain joins TRBV27 to TRBJ1-1; no firm D call. Deletions cut 6 bases from V and 4 bases from J, with 15 bases between. The CDR3 runs to 14 residues. CDR1 MNHEY and CDR2 SMNVEV come from the germline V gene (reference sequence). This CDR3 reads CASSRGMEGTEAFF. Written as DNA, the CDR3 is TGTGCCAGCAGCCGCGGGATGGAGGGCACTGAAGCTTTCTTT.

The chain combines TRBV7-9 with TRBJ1-2; a weak D match, TRBD1 (6 bases). The CDR3 spans 14 residues. The germline V gene encodes CDR1 SEHNR and CDR2 FQNEAQ (reference sequence). Trimming cost V 5 bases and J 4 bases, with 14 bases left between them. CDR3 amino acids: CASSHADSSYGYTF. The CDR3 nucleotides read TGTGCCAGCAGCCACGCGGACAGCTCCTATGGCTACACCTTC.

This clone was counted at least ten times. The V call is TRBV16, the J call TRBJ1-1; D not resolved. Trimming took 1 base from V and 1 from J, leaving 4 bases between them. Looked up from germline, CDR1 is KGHSY and CDR2 is FQNENV. This CDR3 contains 13 residues. In DNA, the CDR3 is TGTGCCAGCAGCCAATATAAGAACACTGAAGCTTTCTTT. Its translation is CASSQYKNTEAFF.

This clone was seen more than once but under ten times. This rearrangement joins TRBV11-1 to TRBJ2-1; the match to TRBD1 covers 9 bases. Looked up from germline, CDR1 is SGHAT and CDR2 is FQDESV (reference sequence). The CDR3 spans 15 residues. Trimming cost V 5 bases and J 2 bases; bases outside gene matches: 4. CDR3 nucleotide sequence: TGTGCCAGCAGCCCGAGACAGGGGGCCTACAATGAGCAGTTCTTC. This sequence encodes CASSPRQGAYNEQFF. The whole variable domain, remainder taken from reference TRBV11-1 and TRBJ2-1, is EAEVAQSPRYKITEKSQAVAFWCDPISGHATLYWYRQILGQGPELLVQFQDESVVDDSQLPKDRFSAERLKGVDSTLKIQPAELGDSAMYLCASSPRQGAYNEQFFGPGTRLTVL.